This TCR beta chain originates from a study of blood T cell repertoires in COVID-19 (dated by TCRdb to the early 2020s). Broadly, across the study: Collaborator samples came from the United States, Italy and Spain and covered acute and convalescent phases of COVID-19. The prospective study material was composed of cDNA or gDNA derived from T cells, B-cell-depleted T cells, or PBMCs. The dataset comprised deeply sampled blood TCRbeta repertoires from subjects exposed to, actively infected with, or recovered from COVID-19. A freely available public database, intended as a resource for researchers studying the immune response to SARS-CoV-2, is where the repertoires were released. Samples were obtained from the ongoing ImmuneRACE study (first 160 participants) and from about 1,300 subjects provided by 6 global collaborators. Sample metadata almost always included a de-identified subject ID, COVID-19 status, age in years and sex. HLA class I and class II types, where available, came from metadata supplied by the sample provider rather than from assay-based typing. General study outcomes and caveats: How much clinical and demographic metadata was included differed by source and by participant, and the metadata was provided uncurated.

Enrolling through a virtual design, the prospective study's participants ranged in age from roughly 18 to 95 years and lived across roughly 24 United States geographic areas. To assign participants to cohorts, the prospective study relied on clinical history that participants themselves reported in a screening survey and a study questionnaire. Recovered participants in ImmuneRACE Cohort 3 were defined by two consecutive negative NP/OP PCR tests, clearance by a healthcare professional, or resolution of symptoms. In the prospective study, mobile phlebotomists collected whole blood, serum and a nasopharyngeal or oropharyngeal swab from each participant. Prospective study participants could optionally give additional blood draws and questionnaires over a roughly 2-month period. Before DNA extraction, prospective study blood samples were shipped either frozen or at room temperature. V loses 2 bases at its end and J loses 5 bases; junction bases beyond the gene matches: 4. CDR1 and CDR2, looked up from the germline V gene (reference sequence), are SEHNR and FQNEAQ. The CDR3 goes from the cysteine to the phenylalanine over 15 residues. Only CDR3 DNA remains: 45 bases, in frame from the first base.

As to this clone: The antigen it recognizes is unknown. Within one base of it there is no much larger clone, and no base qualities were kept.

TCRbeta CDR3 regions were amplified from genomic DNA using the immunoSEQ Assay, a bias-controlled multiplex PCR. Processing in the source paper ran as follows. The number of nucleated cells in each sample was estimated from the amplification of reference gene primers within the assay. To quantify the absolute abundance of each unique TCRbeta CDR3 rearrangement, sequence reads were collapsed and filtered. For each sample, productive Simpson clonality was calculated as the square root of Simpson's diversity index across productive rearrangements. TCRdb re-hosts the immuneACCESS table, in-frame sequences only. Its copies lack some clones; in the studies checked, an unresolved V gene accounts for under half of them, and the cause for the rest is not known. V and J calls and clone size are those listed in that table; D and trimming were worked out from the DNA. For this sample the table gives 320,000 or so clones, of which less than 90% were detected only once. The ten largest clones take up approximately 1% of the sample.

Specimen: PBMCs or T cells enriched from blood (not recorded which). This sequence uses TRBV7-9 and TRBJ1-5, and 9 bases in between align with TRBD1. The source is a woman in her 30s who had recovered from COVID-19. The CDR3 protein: CASSLSWTGDQPQHF. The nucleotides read TGTGCCAGCAGCTTAAGTTGGACAGGGGATCAGCCCCAGCATTTT.